This T cell receptor beta chain was captured in a study of T cell clones after liver transplantation. About the study: Post-transplant blood was tracked for graft-donor-reactive T cell clones identified in a pre-transplant mixed lymphocyte reaction. Three of eight recipients were HCV-positive; others had non-autoimmune, non-viral indications. Blood was drawn pre-transplant, before withdrawal, and after full or failed withdrawal. Regarding the study as a whole: Post-transplant, graft-donor-reactive CD4 TCRbeta sequences in blood dropped significantly in most of the 8 subjects.

Worth noting for this clone: Its antigen is as yet unknown.

Measured with immunoSEQ multiplex PCR; TCRdb has only the in-frame clones, and not every one. The profile covers over 90,000 clones, with around four fifths appearing a single time and approximately 3% taken by the ten largest. CDR3 length: 14 amino acids. The V and J ends lost 1 base and 6 bases respectively, with 11 bases between them. Germline V gives CDR1 KGHSH, CDR2 LQKENI. The chain carries TRBV18 and TRBJ2-3; D not certain. The sample in question was CD4+ T cells from blood, obtained approximately 50 months after liver transplant. This clonotype originated in a human patient who received a liver transplant. A share of the T cells may be of graft donor origin. DNA for the CDR3: TGTGCCAGCTCACCACGTTCGAGCTCTGATACGCAGTATTTT. Protein: CASSPRSSSDTQYF.